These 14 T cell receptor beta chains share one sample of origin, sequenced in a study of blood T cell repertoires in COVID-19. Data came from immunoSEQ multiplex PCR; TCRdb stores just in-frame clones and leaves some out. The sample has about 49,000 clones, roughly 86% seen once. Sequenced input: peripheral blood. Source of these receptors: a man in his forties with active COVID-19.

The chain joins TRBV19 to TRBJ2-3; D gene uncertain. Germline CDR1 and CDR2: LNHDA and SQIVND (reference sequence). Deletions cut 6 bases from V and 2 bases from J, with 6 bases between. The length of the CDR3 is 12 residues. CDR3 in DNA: TGTGCCAGTAGGGGCTACACAGATACGCAGTATTTT. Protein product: CASRGYTDTQYF.

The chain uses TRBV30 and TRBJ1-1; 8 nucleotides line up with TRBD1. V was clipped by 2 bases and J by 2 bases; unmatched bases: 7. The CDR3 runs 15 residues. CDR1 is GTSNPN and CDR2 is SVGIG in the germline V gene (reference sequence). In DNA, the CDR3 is TGTGCCTGGAGTCAAAAAGGGACAGGAAACACTGAAGCTTTCTTT. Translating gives CAWSQKGTGNTEAFF.

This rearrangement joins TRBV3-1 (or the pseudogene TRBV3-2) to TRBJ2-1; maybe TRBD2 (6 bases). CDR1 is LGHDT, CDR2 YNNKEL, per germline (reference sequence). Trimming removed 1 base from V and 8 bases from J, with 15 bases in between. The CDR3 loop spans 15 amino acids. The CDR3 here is CASSQVPGDWDEQFF. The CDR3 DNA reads TGTGCCAGCAGCCAAGTTCCGGGAGACTGGGATGAGCAGTTCTTC.

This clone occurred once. CDR3 DNA: TGTGCCAGCAGTCTATTCCAGGGGGAAAAACTGTTTTTT. Translated: CASSLFQGEKLFF. The chain couples TRBV7-3 to TRBJ1-4, with D possibly matching TRBD1 (6 bases). The CDR3 runs to 13 residues. Between the trimmed V and J ends, which lost 6 bases and 8 bases, there was a span of 13 bases. Germline CDR1 reads SGHTA; CDR2 reads FQGTGA.

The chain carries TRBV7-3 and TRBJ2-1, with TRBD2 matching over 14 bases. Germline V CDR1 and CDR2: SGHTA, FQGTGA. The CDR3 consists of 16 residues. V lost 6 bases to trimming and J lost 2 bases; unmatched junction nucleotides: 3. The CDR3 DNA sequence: TGTGCCAGCAGTCAGACTAGCGGGAGGGCCTACAATGAGCAGTTCTTC. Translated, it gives CASSQTSGRAYNEQFF.

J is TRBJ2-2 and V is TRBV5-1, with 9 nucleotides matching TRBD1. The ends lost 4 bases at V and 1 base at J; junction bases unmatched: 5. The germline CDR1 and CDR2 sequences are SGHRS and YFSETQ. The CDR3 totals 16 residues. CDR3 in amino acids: CASSPGQGLNTGELFF. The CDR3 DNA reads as TGCGCCAGCAGCCCGGGACAGGGCCTGAACACCGGGGAGCTGTTTTTT.

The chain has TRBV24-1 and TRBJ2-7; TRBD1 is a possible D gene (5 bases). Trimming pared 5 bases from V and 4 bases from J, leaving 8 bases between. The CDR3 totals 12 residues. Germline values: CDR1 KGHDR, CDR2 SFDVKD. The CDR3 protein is CATSGDSYEQYF. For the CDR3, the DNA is TGTGCCACCAGTGGAGACAGTTACGAGCAGTACTTC.

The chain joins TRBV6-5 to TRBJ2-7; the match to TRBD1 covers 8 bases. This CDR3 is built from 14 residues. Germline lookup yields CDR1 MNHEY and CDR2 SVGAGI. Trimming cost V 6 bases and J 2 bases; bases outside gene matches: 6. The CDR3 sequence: CASSQNRGAYEQYF. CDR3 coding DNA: TGTGCCAGCAGCCAAAACAGGGGGGCCTACGAGCAGTACTTC.

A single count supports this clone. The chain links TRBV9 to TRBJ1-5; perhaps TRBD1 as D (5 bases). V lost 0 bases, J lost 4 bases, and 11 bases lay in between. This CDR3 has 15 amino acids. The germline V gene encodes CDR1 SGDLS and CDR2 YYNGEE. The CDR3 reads CASSVGGGANQPQHF. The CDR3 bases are TGTGCCAGCAGCGTAGGAGGAGGGGCAAATCAGCCCCAGCATTTT.

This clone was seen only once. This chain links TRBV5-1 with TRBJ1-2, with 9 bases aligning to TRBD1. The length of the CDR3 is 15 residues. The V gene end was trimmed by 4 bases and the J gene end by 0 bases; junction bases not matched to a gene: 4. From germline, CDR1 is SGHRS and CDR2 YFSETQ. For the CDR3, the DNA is TGCGCCAGCAGCGGAGGGACAGGGTCTAACTATGGCTACACCTTC. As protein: CASSGGTGSNYGYTF.

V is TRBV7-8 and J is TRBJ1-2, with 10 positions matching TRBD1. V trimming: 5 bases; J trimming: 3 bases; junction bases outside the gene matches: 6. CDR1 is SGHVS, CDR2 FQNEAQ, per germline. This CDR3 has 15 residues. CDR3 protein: CASSTEGTGDYGYTF. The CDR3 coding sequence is TGTGCCAGCAGCACCGAAGGGACAGGGGACTATGGCTACACCTTC.

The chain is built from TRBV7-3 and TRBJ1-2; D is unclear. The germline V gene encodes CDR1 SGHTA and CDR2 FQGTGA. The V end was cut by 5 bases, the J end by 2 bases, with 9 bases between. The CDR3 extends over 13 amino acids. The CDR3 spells CASSPGVNYGYTF. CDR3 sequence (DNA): TGTGCCAGCAGCCCCGGGGTAAACTATGGCTACACCTTC.

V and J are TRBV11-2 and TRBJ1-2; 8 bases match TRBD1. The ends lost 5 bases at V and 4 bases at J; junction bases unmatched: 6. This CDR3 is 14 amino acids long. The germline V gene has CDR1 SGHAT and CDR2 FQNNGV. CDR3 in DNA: TGTGCCAGCAGCCTCGGACAGGGCGGCTATGGCTACACCTTC. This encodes CASSLGQGGYGYTF.

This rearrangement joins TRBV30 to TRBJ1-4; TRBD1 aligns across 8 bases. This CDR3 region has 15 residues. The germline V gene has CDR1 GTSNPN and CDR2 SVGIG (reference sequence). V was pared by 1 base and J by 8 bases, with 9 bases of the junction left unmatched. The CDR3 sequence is CAWSALTGVGEKLFF. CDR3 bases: TGTGCCTGGAGTGCACTGACAGGGGTGGGGGAAAAACTGTTTTTT.